Listed below are T cell receptor beta chains from one sample, sequenced in a study of prognosis after radiotherapy for stage I lung cancer. A single record per CDR3 protein comes from TCRdb applying MiXCR to the multiplex PCR reads. In the table there are tens of thousands of distinct CDR3 sequences, approximately 24% of which are singletons. Sequencing used PBMCs, obtained before or after stereotactic body radiation therapy (not recorded which). These receptors originate from a donor older than 45 with non-small cell lung cancer. The CDR3 runs from the conserved cysteine through the conserved F or W. Each record gives: clone size, V gene, J gene, D gene, CDR3 protein, CDR3 DNA. A D gene is named only where the DNA matches it firmly. Clone size is stated in some rows and not others, as once, few, many or a class when expanded.

clone size: -; V gene: TRBV28; J gene: TRBJ2-5; D gene: TRBD2; CDR3 protein: CATRGGAGGPETQYF; CDR3 DNA: TGTGCCACCCGGGGAGGGGCGGGGGGGCCAGAGACCCAGTACTTC
clone size: many; V gene: TRBV4-1; J gene: TRBJ2-2; D gene: -; CDR3 protein: CASSQESRGPNTGELFF; CDR3 DNA: TGCGCCAGCAGCCAAGAGTCTCGGGGGCCGAACACCGGGGAGCTGTTTTTT
clone size: medium-sized; V gene: TRBV20-1; J gene: TRBJ2-7; D gene: -; CDR3 protein: CSASKLSYEQYF; CDR3 DNA: TGCAGTGCTAGCAAGCTCTCCTACGAGCAGTACTTC
clone size: many; V gene: TRBV7-2; J gene: TRBJ2-7; D gene: -; CDR3 protein: CASSADFTGSYEQYF; CDR3 DNA: TGTGCCAGCAGCGCCGATTTCACGGGCTCCTACGAGCAGTACTTC
clone size: few; V gene: TRBV5-4; J gene: TRBJ2-7; D gene: -; CDR3 protein: CASKEGSSYEQYF; CDR3 DNA: TGTGCCAGCAAAGAAGGGAGCTCCTACGAGCAGTACTTC
clone size: many; V gene: TRBV14; J gene: TRBJ1-2; D gene: -; CDR3 protein: CASSQGGRTNYGYTF; CDR3 DNA: TGTGCCAGCAGCCAGGGGGGCAGAACGAACTATGGCTACACCTTC
clone size: many; V gene: TRBV7-3; J gene: TRBJ1-3; D gene: -; CDR3 protein: CASSSDTGNTIYF; CDR3 DNA: TGTGCCAGCAGCTCAGACACCGGAAACACCATATATTTT
clone size: many; V gene: TRBV2; J gene: TRBJ2-2; D gene: -; CDR3 protein: CASSEWGVDTGELFF; CDR3 DNA: TGTGCCAGCAGCGAGTGGGGCGTGGACACCGGGGAGCTGTTTTTT
clone size: -; V gene: TRBV20-1; J gene: TRBJ1-6; D gene: TRBD1; CDR3 protein: CSARTQGADNSPLHF; CDR3 DNA: TGCAGTGCTAGAACACAGGGGGCCGATAATTCACCCCTCCACTTT
clone size: many; V gene: TRBV19; J gene: TRBJ2-7; D gene: TRBD2; CDR3 protein: CASSPTWGGLAGRSYEQYF; CDR3 DNA: TGTGCCAGTAGTCCAACTTGGGGGGGACTAGCGGGACGTTCCTACGAGCAGTACTTC
clone size: -; V gene: TRBV2; J gene: TRBJ2-7; D gene: -; CDR3 protein: CASSQEYEQYF; CDR3 DNA: TGTGCCAGCAGTCAAGAATACGAGCAGTACTTC
clone size: many; V gene: TRBV5-5; J gene: TRBJ1-1; D gene: -; CDR3 protein: CASSAPQGAAFF; CDR3 DNA: TGTGCCAGCAGCGCGCCCCAGGGAGCGGCTTTCTTT
clone size: many; V gene: TRBV20-1; J gene: TRBJ2-1; D gene: TRBD2; CDR3 protein: CSAPKPGLALLTYNEQFF; CDR3 DNA: TGCAGTGCGCCAAAGCCGGGACTAGCCCTTTTAACCTACAATGAGCAGTTCTTC
clone size: few; V gene: TRBV29-1; J gene: TRBJ2-3; D gene: -; CDR3 protein: CSVEGGGADTQYF; CDR3 DNA: TGCAGCGTTGAGGGGGGGGGCGCAGATACGCAGTATTTT
clone size: -; V gene: TRBV6-2/TRBV6-3; J gene: TRBJ2-5; D gene: TRBD2; CDR3 protein: CASSSALLAGSWEAQYF; CDR3 DNA: TGTGCCAGCAGCTCGGCCCTACTAGCGGGATCTTGGGAGGCCCAGTACTTC
clone size: many; V gene: TRBV30; J gene: TRBJ2-7; D gene: -; CDR3 protein: CAWGPGRGYEQYF; CDR3 DNA: TGTGCCTGGGGGCCCGGGAGAGGGTACGAGCAGTACTTC
clone size: -; V gene: TRBV11-3; J gene: TRBJ2-6; D gene: -; CDR3 protein: CASSGLASGANVLTF; CDR3 DNA: TGTGCCAGCTCCGGGCTCGCCTCTGGGGCCAACGTCCTGACTTTC
clone size: -; V gene: TRBV6-2/TRBV6-3; J gene: TRBJ1-6; D gene: -; CDR3 protein: CASSVFRQENSPLHF; CDR3 DNA: TGTGCCAGCAGTGTCTTTCGGCAGGAGAATTCACCCCTCCACTTT
clone size: many; V gene: TRBV20-1; J gene: TRBJ2-7; D gene: -; CDR3 protein: CSASKPPDYEQYF; CDR3 DNA: TGCAGTGCTAGTAAGCCCCCTGACTACGAGCAGTACTTC
clone size: many; V gene: TRBV24-1; J gene: TRBJ1-1; D gene: -; CDR3 protein: CATSDPADNTEAFF; CDR3 DNA: TGTGCCACCAGTGACCCTGCTGATAACACTGAAGCTTTCTTT
clone size: many; V gene: TRBV20-1; J gene: TRBJ1-2; D gene: -; CDR3 protein: CSARGGDTSAPNYGYTF; CDR3 DNA: TGCAGTGCTAGAGGCGGAGACACTTCAGCTCCTAACTATGGCTACACCTTC
clone size: many; V gene: TRBV10-2; J gene: TRBJ1-1; D gene: -; CDR3 protein: CASSDLAAVNTEAFF; CDR3 DNA: TGCGCCAGCAGTGATTTGGCAGCAGTGAACACTGAAGCTTTCTTT
clone size: many; V gene: TRBV10-3; J gene: TRBJ2-2; D gene: -; CDR3 protein: CAISGGGIGSGELFF; CDR3 DNA: TGTGCCATCAGTGGTGGGGGCATAGGCTCCGGGGAGCTGTTTTTT
clone size: many; V gene: TRBV12-3/TRBV12-4; J gene: TRBJ2-3; D gene: -; CDR3 protein: CASSPFRRTDTQYF; CDR3 DNA: TGTGCCAGCAGTCCATTCCGACGGACAGATACGCAGTATTTT